This T cell receptor (beta chain) was obtained from a study of T-cell reconstitution after alpha-beta-depleted transplantation in children. Broader study findings: Several hundred graft clones that had expanded were reportedly the source of alpha-beta T cells about two months after transplant.

The TCRbeta library was prepared with unique molecular identifiers. Via MiXCR, TCRdb re-called the PCR reads, giving one row per CDR3 protein. The repertoire holds around 370,000 distinct CDR3 sequences, with about 16% as singletons. A word on this clonotype: The antigen remains undetermined.

This sample comprised PBMCs, mostly from graft donor cells, obtained 360 days after TCRalphabeta/CD19-depleted stem cell transplant. The sequence was obtained from a male patient aged 2 to 10 who had a stem cell transplant for acute lymphoblastic leukemia, so the T cells may come from the graft donor.

CDR3 sequence: CASSQAHRDSSYEQYF. In DNA, the CDR3 is TGCGCCAGCAGCCAAGCCCACCGGGACAGCTCCTACGAGCAGTACTTC. This chain links TRBV4-3 with TRBJ2-7, with 7 positions matching TRBD1. The CDR3 sequence is 16 residues long. Germline lookup yields CDR1 LGHNA and CDR2 YSLEER. V shed 1 base and J 0 bases; nucleotides not matched to a gene: 6.